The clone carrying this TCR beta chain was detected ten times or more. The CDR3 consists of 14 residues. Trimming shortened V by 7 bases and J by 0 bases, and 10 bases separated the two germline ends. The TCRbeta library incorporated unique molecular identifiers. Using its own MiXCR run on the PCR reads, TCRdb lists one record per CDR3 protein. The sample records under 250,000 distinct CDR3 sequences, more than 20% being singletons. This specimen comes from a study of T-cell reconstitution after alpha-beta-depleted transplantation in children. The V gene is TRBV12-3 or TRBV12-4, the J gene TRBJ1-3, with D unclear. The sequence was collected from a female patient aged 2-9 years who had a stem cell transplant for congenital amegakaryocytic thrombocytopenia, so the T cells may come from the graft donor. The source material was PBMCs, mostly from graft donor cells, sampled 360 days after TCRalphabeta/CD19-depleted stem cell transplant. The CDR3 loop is CASKLVNSGNTIYF. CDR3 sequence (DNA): TGTGCCAGCAAATTGGTTAACTCTGGAAACACCATATATTTT.